The sequence of this T cell receptor (beta chain) was determined in a study of T-cell memory formation after mild COVID-19. TCRdb reanalysed the 5' RACE reads using MiXCR and keeps one entry per CDR3 protein. The sample carries fewer than 400,000 distinct CDR3 sequences, roughly 15% recorded once. Germline V gene data show CDR1 as DFQATT and CDR2 as SNEGSKA (reference sequence). J was trimmed by 8 bases and V by 5 bases; bases with no gene match: 9. This CDR3 spans 13 amino acids. In its sample, this clonotype was seen a few times. Antigen unknown. Study findings and constraints: Still unconfirmed is whether the second-wave clones peaking on day 37 recognized SARS-CoV-2.

This chain connects TRBV20-1 to TRBJ2-1; 7 nucleotides agree with TRBD2. Sequencing input: PBMCs or a T cell subset sorted from them (not recorded which). The sequence was obtained from a man between 18 and 29 years old who had mild COVID-19 (a few samples of this study predate the infection). Cell type and time point are not known. The CDR3 sequence is CSAEPSGTDEQFF. CDR3 sequence (DNA): TGCAGTGCTGAGCCTAGCGGTACTGATGAGCAGTTCTTC.